The present entry profiles one T cell receptor (beta chain) with its context. One base away lies a much larger clone, so this may be a sequencing read error. This sample was taken from a study of CD8+CD57+ T cells in acquired aplastic anemia. Germline CDR1 is SGHRS and CDR2 is YFSETQ. This CDR3 has 13 amino acids. Genomic DNA constituted the template upon which TCR beta VDJ and CDR3 profiling was performed. TCRdb analysed the reads with MiXCR anew, one entry per CDR3 protein. The sample lists about 170,000 distinct CDR3 sequences, approximately 40% occurring once. This sequence originates from a human donor in good health. The chain uses TRBV5-1 and TRBJ2-5, with D tentatively TRBD1 or TRBD2 (5 bases each). Specimen: sorted CD4+, CD8+, or CD8+CD57+ T cells (not recorded which) from PBMCs. CDR3 DNA sequence: TGCGCCAGCAGCGTTACCCTAGGGGAGACCCTGTACTTC. Protein product: CASSVTLGETLYF.